The 11 T cell receptor beta chains listed next were all sequenced from one sample in a study of blood T cell repertoires in COVID-19. TCRdb keeps only in-frame clones here, not all; method: immunoSEQ multiplex PCR. The data contain some 97,000 clones, about 80% of them singletons. Sequenced sample: peripheral blood. The receptors were sampled from a woman aged 65 to 85 with acute or convalescent COVID-19.

V and J are TRBV5-1 and TRBJ1-2; D may be TRBD1 (6 bases). Germline V CDR1 and CDR2: SGHRS, YFSETQ. Trimming took off 0 bases at V and 4 bases at J, with 16 bases between the two ends. The CDR3 extends over 16 amino acids. The CDR3 coding sequence is TGCGCCAGCAGCTTGGGGAGTAACAGGGCCGCCTATGGCTACACCTTC. This encodes CASSLGSNRAAYGYTF. Full variable domain (remainder filled in from reference TRBV5-1 and TRBJ1-2): KAGVTQTPRYLIKTRGQQVTLSCSPISGHRSVSWYQQTPGQGLQFLFEYFSETQRNKGNFPGRFSGRQFSNSRSEMNVSTLELGDSALYLCASSLGSNRAAYGYTFGSGTRLTVV.

This chain joins TRBV30 and TRBJ1-1; TRBD1 matches at 11 bases. The CDR3 has 13 residues. In germline, CDR1 is GTSNPN, CDR2 SVGIG (reference sequence). The V gene end was trimmed by 1 base and the J gene end by 6 bases; junction bases not matched to a gene: 1. For the CDR3, the DNA is TGTGCCTGGAGTGGGGGACAGGGGGCTGAAGCTTTCTTT. Residues: CAWSGGQGAEAFF.

This chain links TRBV18 with TRBJ2-2; 7 nucleotides agree with TRBD2. The V segment lost 3 bases and the J segment 4 bases; nucleotides outside the gene matches: 8. There are 16 residues in the CDR3. Germline V gene sequence: CDR1 KGHSH, CDR2 LQKENI. Written as DNA, the CDR3 is TGTGCCAGCTCACCTACGGGACTAACGAGCACCGGGGAGCTGTTTTTT. Translated: CASSPTGLTSTGELFF.

The V and J genes are TRBV4-1 and TRBJ1-3; 9 nucleotides agree with TRBD1. Germline V gene data show CDR1 as MGHRA and CDR2 as YSYEKL. With 1 base clipped from V and 1 base from J, the junction kept 2 bases outside the gene matches. The CDR3 loop spans 16 amino acids. The DNA of the CDR3 is TGCGCCAGCAGCCAAGCCGGACAGGGGTCTGGAAACACCATATATTTT. Encoded protein: CASSQAGQGSGNTIYF.

This sequence joins TRBV19 and TRBJ1-1, with D tentatively TRBD1 (5 bases). The CDR3 covers 13 residues. Germline V gene lookup returns CDR1 LNHDA and CDR2 SQIVND (reference sequence). Trimming removed 5 bases at V and 1 base at J, with 8 bases between. CDR3 region: CASSDDRNTEAFF. The CDR3 DNA reads TGTGCCAGTAGTGATGACAGGAACACTGAAGCTTTCTTT.

The chain carries TRBV6-1 and TRBJ1-5; 7 bases map to TRBD1. The V and J ends lost 1 base and 4 bases, in that order; junction bases with no gene match: 7. The CDR3 is 16 amino acids. The germline CDR1 and CDR2 sequences are MNHNS and SASEGT. As DNA, the CDR3 is TGTGCCAGCAGTGAAGTAGGACAGGTGGGGAATCAGCCCCAGCATTTT. This translates into CASSEVGQVGNQPQHF.

This clone has only one observation. The rearrangement uses TRBV7-9 and TRBJ1-2; the D is unclear. The CDR3 has 13 amino acids. V lost 5 bases, J lost 4 bases, and 11 bases lay in between. Germline V CDR1 and CDR2: SEHNR, FQNEAQ (reference sequence). CDR3 sequence reads: CASSQSGSYGYTF. CDR3 DNA sequence: TGTGCCAGCAGCCAAAGCGGGTCCTATGGCTACACCTTC.

The chain couples TRBV4-3 to TRBJ1-4; 8 bases map to TRBD1. Germline V gives CDR1 LGHNA, CDR2 YSLEER. J gave up 3 bases and V 4 bases, and 7 bases lay outside the gene matches. The CDR3 covers 16 residues. DNA of the CDR3: TGCGCCAGCAGCCCCGGAGGGACAGGCCCTAATGAAAAACTGTTTTTT. Translated, it gives CASSPGGTGPNEKLFF.

The V and J genes are TRBV19 and TRBJ1-1, with D possibly TRBD1 on 6 matching bases. V was clipped by 1 base and J by 5 bases, with 11 bases between them. This CDR3 contains 14 residues. Germline V gene sequence: CDR1 LNHDA, CDR2 SQIVND (reference sequence). The CDR3 DNA reads TGTGCCAGTAGTATAGTACCGCAGGGGACTGAAGCTTTCTTT. Protein: CASSIVPQGTEAFF.

For the CDR3, the DNA is TGTGCCAGCTCACCAGAGACAGGGGGCAGTCAGCCCCAGCATTTT. Encoded protein: CASSPETGGSQPQHF. The chain combines TRBV18 with TRBJ1-5, with TRBD1 matching over 10 bases. Germline CDR1 is KGHSH and CDR2 is LQKENI. With 2 bases clipped from V and 6 bases from J, the junction kept 4 bases outside the gene matches. CDR3 size: 15 residues.

This sequence joins TRBV11-2 and TRBJ2-7; 9 bases match TRBD1. With V trimmed by 1 base and J by 7 bases, 11 bases remained unmatched. Per germline, CDR1 SGHAT and CDR2 FQNNGV. The CDR3 has 16 amino acids. The CDR3 loop is CASSLGLGGQGREQYF. In nucleotides, the CDR3 is TGTGCCAGCAGCTTAGGCCTAGGGGGACAGGGCCGAGAGCAGTACTTC.